This T cell receptor (beta chain) was captured in a study of control samples from healthy donors and cancer patients. Produced via immunoSEQ multiplex PCR; TCRdb's table is partial and in-frame only. The sample includes 190,000 or so clones, 85% to 95% seen only once; the top ten take about 1.5%. CDR1 is MDHEN and CDR2 is SYDVKM in the germline V gene. This CDR3 has 14 residues. V trimming: 7 bases; J trimming: 5 bases; junction bases outside the gene matches: 8. Sequenced input: blood. This clonotype originated in a man between 18 and 35 years old in good health. The V gene is TRBV28, the J gene TRBJ2-5, with 9 bases aligning to TRBD1. CDR3 loop: CASKTGQGGETQYF. The CDR3 nucleotides read TGTGCCAGCAAAACGGGACAGGGTGGCGAGACCCAGTACTTC.